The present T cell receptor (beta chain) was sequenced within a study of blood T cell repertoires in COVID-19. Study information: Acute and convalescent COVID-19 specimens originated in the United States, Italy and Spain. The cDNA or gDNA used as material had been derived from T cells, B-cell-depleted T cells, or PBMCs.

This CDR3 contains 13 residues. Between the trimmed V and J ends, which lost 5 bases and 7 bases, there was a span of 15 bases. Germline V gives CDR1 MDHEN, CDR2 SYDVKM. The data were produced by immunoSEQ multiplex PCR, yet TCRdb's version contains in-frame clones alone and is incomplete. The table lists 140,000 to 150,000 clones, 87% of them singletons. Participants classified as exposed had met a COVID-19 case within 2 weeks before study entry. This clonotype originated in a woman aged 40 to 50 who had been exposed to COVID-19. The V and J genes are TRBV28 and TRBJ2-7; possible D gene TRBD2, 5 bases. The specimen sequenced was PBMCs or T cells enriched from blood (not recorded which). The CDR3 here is CASSSGGLREQYF. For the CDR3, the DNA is TGTGCCAGCAGTAGCGGAGGCCTACGGGAGCAGTACTTC.